One and the same sample provided the 9 T cell receptor beta chains below, sequenced in a study of identical twins. Each CDR3 protein is one row after TCRdb ran MiXCR on the 5' RACE reads. The table includes about 900,000 distinct CDR3 sequences, 10% to 15% detected once. This same sample was also taken into another study, of yellow fever vaccine responses in identical twins.

The specimen sequenced was PBMCs. All receptors come from a woman younger than 30 in good health.

This clonotype was seen at least ten times. V usage is TRBV10-3 and J usage is TRBJ2-7; 13 bases match TRBD2. This CDR3 region has 15 residues. J lost 7 bases, V lost 5 bases, and 8 bases had no gene match. The germline V gene has CDR1 ENHRY and CDR2 SYGVKD. CDR3 loop: CAISSRTSGSWEQYF. The CDR3 bases are TGTGCCATCAGTTCAAGGACTAGCGGGAGTTGGGAGCAGTACTTC.

The chain joins TRBV20-1 to TRBJ2-7, with 9 bases fitting TRBD1. The CDR3 loop spans 12 amino acids. V was pared by 6 bases and J by 7 bases, with 7 bases of the junction left unmatched. Per germline, CDR1 DFQATT and CDR2 SNEGSKA (reference sequence). The CDR3 DNA is TGCAGTGCGGTTAGGACAGGGGTAGAGCAGTACGTC. As protein: CSAVRTGVEQYV.

This clonotype was seen more than once but under ten times. This rearrangement joins TRBV6-5 to TRBJ2-7, with 11 nucleotides matching TRBD2. J was trimmed by 7 bases and V by 0 bases; bases with no gene match: 5. There are 15 residues in the CDR3. The germline V gene has CDR1 MNHEY and CDR2 SVGAGI. CDR3 residues: CASSYSLAGEGEQYF. The DNA of the CDR3 is TGTGCCAGCAGTTACTCACTAGCGGGAGAGGGGGAGCAGTACTTC.

V is TRBV9 and J is TRBJ2-3, with D hard to call. V was clipped by 0 bases and J by 5 bases, with 13 bases between them. Germline values: CDR1 SGDLS, CDR2 YYNGEE. The CDR3 totals 15 residues. CDR3 region: CASSVEGSSLDTQYF. CDR3 bases: TGTGCCAGCAGCGTAGAAGGATCCTCACTAGATACGCAGTATTTT.

This clonotype was recorded a few times. The gene calls are TRBV15 and TRBJ2-7; D not certain. Germline V gene lookup returns CDR1 LNHNV and CDR2 YYDKDF (reference sequence). Trimming removed 5 bases at V and 2 bases at J, with 10 bases between. The CDR3 totals 13 residues. This CDR3 is CATSYRGTYEQYF. The CDR3 bases are TGTGCCACCAGCTACCGCGGTACCTACGAGCAGTACTTC.

V usage is TRBV20-1 and J usage is TRBJ2-1; 10 bases align to TRBD2. The germline V gene encodes CDR1 DFQATT and CDR2 SNEGSKA (reference sequence). After removal of 3 bases from V and 5 bases from J, the junction contained 7 bases not matched to a gene. The CDR3 is 15 residues long. CDR3 region: CSASRGLAENNEQFF. For the CDR3, the DNA is TGCAGTGCTAGTAGAGGACTAGCGGAAAACAATGAGCAGTTCTTC.

This clonotype was recorded a few times. The chain carries TRBV12-3 or TRBV12-4 and TRBJ2-7, with D perhaps TRBD1 (5 bases). This CDR3 comprises 14 residues. V was shortened by 3 bases and J by 4 bases, with 13 bases between the two germline ends. CDR3 protein: CASSLLGVGYEQYF. The CDR3 DNA is TGTGCCAGCAGTTTGTTAGGGGTCGGTTACGAGCAGTACTTC.

In its sample, this clonotype was seen a few times. V gene TRBV2 combines with J gene TRBJ1-1, with no clear D. V was pared by 0 bases and J by 3 bases, with 8 bases between. The CDR3 is 14 residues long. CDR1 is SNHLY and CDR2 is FYNNEI in the germline V gene. As DNA, the CDR3 is TGTGCCAGCAGTGAAGCCGCGCGGGACACTGAAGCTTTCTTT. Protein product: CASSEAARDTEAFF.

Ten or more counts support this clonotype. The gene calls are TRBV5-1 and TRBJ2-1, with unresolved D. CDR3 length equals 13 residues. CDR1 and CDR2 (germline): SGHRS, YFSETQ. V was clipped by 0 bases and J by 6 bases, with 7 bases between them. CDR3 in DNA: TGCGCCAGCAGCTTGGCCTCTGTCAATGAGCAGTTCTTC. Residues: CASSLASVNEQFF.